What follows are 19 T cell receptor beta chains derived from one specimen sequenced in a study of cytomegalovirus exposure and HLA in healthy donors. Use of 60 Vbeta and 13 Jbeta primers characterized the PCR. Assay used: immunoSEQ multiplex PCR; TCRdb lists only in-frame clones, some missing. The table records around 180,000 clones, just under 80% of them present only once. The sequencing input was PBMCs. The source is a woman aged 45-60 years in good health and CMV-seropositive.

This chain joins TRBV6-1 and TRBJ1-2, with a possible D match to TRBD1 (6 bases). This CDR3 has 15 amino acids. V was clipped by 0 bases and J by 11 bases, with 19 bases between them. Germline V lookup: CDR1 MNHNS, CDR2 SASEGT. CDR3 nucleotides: TGTGCCAGCAGTGAAGCGCGGGGGCTTGAAGCAGGTTACACCTTC. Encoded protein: CASSEARGLEAGYTF.

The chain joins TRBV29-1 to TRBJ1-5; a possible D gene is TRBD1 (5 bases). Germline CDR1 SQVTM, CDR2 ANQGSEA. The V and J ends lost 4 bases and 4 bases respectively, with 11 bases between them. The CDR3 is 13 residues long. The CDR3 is CSVGGGRNQPQHF. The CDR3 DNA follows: TGCAGCGTTGGCGGGGGGAGGAATCAGCCCCAGCATTTT.

CDR3 in DNA: TGTGCCAGCAGCTACACTTCAGGGGTAGACGGGGAGCTGTTTTTT. Its protein is CASSYTSGVDGELFF. The chain carries TRBV6-1 and TRBJ2-2, with a tentative D call TRBD1 (6 bases). CDR3 length: 15 amino acids. With 6 bases removed from V and 7 bases from J, the gap between germline ends came to 18 bases. The germline V gene encodes CDR1 MNHNS and CDR2 SASEGT.

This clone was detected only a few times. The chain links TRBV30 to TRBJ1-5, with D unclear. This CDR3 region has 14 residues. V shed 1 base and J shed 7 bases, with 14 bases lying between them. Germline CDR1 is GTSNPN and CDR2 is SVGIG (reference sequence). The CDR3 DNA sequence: TGTGCCTGGAGTGACGGGAGGGCCTCGCAGCCCCAGCATTTT. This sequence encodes CAWSDGRASQPQHF.

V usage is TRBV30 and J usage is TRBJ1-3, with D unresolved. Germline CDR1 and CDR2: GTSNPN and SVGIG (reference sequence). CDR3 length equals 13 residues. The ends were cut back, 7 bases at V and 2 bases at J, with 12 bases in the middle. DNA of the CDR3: TGTGCCTCCCGGAGGGCAGCTGGAAACACCATATATTTT. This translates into CASRRAAGNTIYF.

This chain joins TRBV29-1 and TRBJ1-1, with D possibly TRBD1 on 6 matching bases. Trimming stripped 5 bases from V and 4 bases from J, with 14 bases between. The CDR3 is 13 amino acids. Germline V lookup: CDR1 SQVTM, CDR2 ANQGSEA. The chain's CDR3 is CSVRQQGGTEAFF. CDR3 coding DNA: TGCAGCGTTCGTCAACAGGGCGGCACTGAAGCTTTCTTT.

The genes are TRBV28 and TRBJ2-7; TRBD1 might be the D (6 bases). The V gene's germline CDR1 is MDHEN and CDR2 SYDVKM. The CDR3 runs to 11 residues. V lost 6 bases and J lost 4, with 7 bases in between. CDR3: CASRGAYEQYF. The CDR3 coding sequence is TGTGCCAGCAGGGGGGCTTACGAGCAGTACTTC.

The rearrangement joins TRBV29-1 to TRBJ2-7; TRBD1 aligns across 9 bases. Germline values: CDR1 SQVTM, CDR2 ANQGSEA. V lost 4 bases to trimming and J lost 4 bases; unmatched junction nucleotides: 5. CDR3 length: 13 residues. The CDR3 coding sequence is TGCAGCGTTGGGGGACAGGGAGGATACGAGCAGTACTTC. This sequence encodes CSVGGQGGYEQYF.

The CDR3 DNA follows: TGTGCCAGCAGTGCGAAGCGCAGGGTCAATCAGCCCCAGCATTTT. Translating gives CASSAKRRVNQPQHF. J is TRBJ1-5 and V is TRBV27, with D perhaps TRBD1 (5 bases). V lost 5 bases and J lost 3, with 14 bases in between. Germline CDR1 MNHEY, CDR2 SMNVEV (reference sequence). The length of the CDR3 is 15 residues.

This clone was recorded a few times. The CDR3 DNA is TGCAGCGTTGAACTCGGCGGGAAAACAGATACGCAGTATTTT. Encoded protein: CSVELGGKTDTQYF. V is TRBV29-1 and J is TRBJ2-3; perhaps TRBD2 as D (6 bases). Trimming cost V 2 bases and J 3 bases, with 12 bases left between them. This CDR3 has 14 amino acids. CDR1 and CDR2 (germline): SQVTM, ANQGSEA.

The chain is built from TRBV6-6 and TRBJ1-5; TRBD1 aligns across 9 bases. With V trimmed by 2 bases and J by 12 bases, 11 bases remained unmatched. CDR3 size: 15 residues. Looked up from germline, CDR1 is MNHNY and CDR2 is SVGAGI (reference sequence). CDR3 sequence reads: CASSYPGQGPLGQHF. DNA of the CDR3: TGTGCCAGCAGTTACCCCGGACAGGGGCCGTTAGGCCAGCATTTT.

The CDR3 here is CASSPVVAGYNEQFF. For the CDR3, the DNA is TGTGCCAGCAGCCCCGTGGTAGCGGGGTACAATGAGCAGTTCTTC. This chain links TRBV5-4 with TRBJ2-1; 8 bases match TRBD2. Germline V gives CDR1 SGHNT, CDR2 YYREEE (reference sequence). The CDR3 is 15 residues long. Losses at the gene ends were 4 bases for V and 4 bases for J; bases not matched to a gene: 7.

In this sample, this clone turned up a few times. The CDR3: CASSQPGLAGVKQFF. As DNA, the CDR3 is TGTGCCAGCAGCCAGCCGGGACTAGCGGGTGTCAAGCAGTTCTTC. This chain joins TRBV11-2 and TRBJ2-1, with TRBD2 matching 12 bases. Trimming cost V 5 bases and J 11 bases; bases outside gene matches: 10. The CDR3 length is 15 residues. CDR1 and CDR2 from the germline V gene are SGHAT and FQNNGV.

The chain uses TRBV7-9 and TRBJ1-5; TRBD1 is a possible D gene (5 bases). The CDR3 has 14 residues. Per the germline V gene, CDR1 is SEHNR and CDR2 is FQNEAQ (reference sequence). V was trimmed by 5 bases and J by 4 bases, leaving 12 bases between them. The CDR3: CASSQGLLNQPQHF. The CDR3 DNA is TGTGCCAGCAGCCAGGGACTTTTAAATCAGCCCCAGCATTTT.

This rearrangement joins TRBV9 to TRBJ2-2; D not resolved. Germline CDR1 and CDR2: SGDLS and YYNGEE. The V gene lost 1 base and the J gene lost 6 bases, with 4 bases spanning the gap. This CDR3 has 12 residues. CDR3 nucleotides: TGTGCCAGCAGCGTAACGGCCGGGGAGCTGTTTTTT. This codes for CASSVTAGELFF.

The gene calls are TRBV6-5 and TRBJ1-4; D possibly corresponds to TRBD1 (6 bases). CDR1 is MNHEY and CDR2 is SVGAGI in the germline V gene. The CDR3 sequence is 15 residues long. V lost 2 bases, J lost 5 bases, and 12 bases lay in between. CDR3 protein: CASSYRPTGNEKLFF. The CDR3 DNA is TGTGCCAGCAGTTACCGCCCTACAGGGAATGAAAAACTGTTTTTT.

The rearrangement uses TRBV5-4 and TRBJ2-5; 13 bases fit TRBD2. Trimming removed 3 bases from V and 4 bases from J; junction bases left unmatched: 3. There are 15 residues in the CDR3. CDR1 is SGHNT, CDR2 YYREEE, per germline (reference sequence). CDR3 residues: CASSSLAGGRETQYF. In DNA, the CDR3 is TGTGCCAGCAGCTCACTAGCGGGGGGGCGAGAGACCCAGTACTTC.

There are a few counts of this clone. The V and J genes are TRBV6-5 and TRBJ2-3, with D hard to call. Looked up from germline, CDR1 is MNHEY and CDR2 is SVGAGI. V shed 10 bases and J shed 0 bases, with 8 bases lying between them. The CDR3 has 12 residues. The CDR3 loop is CATSGSTDTQYF. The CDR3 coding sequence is TGTGCCACCTCGGGTAGCACAGATACGCAGTATTTT.

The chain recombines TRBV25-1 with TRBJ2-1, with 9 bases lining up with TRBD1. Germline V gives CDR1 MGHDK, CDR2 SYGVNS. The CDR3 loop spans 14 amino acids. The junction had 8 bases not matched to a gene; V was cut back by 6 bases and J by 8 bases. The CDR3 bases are TGTGCCAGCAGACCCGGGACAGGGTCCCATGAGCAGTTCTTC. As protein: CASRPGTGSHEQFF.